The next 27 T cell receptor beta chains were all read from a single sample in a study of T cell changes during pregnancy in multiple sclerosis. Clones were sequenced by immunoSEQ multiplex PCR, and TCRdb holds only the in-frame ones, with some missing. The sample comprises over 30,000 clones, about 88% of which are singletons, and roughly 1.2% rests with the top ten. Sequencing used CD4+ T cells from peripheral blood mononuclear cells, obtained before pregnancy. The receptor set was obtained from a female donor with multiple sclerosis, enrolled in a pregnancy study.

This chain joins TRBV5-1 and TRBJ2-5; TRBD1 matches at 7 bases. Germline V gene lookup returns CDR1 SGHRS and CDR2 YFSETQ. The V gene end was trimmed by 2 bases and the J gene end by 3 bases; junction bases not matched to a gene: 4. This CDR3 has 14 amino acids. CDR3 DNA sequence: TGCGCCAGCAGCTTCGTCACAGGGGAAGAGACCCAGTACTTC. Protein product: CASSFVTGEETQYF. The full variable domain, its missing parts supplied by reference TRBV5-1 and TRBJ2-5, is KAGVTQTPRYLIKTRGQQVTLSCSPISGHRSVSWYQQTPGQGLQFLFEYFSETQRNKGNFPGRFSGRQFSNSRSEMNVSTLELGDSALYLCASSFVTGEETQYFGPGTRLLVL.

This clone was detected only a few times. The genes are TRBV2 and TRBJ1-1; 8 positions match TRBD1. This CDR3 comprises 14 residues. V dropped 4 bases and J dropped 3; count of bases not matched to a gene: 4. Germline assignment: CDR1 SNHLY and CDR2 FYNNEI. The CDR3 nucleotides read TGTGCCAGCAGTGTGGACAGGGTCGACACTGAAGCTTTCTTT. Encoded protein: CASSVDRVDTEAFF.

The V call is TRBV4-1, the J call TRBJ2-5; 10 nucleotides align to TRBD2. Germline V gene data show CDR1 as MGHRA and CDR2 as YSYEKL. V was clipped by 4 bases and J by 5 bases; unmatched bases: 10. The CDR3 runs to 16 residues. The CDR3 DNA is TGCGCCAGCAGCCCTAAGAATCAGGGACTAGCGGAGACCCAGTACTTC. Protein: CASSPKNQGLAETQYF.

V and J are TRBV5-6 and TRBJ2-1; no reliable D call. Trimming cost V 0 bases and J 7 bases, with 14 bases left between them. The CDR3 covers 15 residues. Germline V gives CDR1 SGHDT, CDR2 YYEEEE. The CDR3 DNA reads TGTGCCAGCAGCTTGGTGGGTGTTGCGGCGAATGAGCAGTTCTTC. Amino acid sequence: CASSLVGVAANEQFF. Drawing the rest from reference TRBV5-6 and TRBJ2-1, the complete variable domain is DAGVTQSPTHLIKTRGQQVTLRCSPKSGHDTVSWYQQALGQGPQFIFQYYEEEERQRGNFPDRFSGHQFPNYSSELNVNALLLGDSALYLCASSLVGVAANEQFFGPGTRLTVL.

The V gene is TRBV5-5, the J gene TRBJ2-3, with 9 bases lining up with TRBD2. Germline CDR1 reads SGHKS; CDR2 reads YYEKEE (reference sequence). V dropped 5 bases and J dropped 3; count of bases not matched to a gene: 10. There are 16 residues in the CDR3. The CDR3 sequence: CASSRIAGDRTDTQYF. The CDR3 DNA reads TGTGCCAGCAGTCGGATAGCGGGAGATAGGACAGATACGCAGTATTTT.

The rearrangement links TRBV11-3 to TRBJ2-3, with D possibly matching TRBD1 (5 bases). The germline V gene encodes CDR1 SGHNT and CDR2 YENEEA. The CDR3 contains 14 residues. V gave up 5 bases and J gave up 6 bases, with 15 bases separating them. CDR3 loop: CASSPRGTPDTQYF. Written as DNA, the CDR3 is TGTGCCAGCAGCCCTAGGGGTACGCCCGATACGCAGTATTTT. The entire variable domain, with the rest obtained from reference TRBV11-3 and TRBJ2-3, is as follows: EAGVVQSPRYKIIEKKQPVAFWCNPISGHNTLYWYLQNLGQGPELLIRYENEEAVDDSQLPKDRFSAERLKGVDSTLKIQPAELGDSAVYLCASSPRGTPDTQYFGPGTRLTVL.

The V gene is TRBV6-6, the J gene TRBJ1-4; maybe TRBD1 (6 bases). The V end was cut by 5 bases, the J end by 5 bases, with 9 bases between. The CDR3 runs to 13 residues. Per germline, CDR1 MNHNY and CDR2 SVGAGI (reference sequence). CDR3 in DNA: TGTGCCAGCAGTACCGGACAGAATGAAAAACTGTTTTTT. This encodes CASSTGQNEKLFF.

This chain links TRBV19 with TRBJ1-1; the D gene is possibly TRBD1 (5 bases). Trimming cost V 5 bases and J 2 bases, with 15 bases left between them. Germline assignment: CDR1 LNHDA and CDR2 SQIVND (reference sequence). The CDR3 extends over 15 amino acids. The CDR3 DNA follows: TGTGCCAGTAGTGTAGGACAACCCCCCAACACTGAAGCTTTCTTT. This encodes CASSVGQPPNTEAFF.

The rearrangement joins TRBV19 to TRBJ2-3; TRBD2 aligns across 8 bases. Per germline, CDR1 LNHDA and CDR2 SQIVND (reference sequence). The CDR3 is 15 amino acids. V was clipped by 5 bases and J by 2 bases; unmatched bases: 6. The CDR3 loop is CASSPRGGFTDTQYF. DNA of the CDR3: TGTGCCAGTAGTCCTCGGGGGGGATTCACAGATACGCAGTATTTT.

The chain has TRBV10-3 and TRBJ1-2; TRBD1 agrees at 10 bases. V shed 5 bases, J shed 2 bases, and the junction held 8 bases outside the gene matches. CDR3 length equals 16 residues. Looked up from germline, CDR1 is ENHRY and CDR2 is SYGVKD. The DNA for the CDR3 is TGTGCCATCAGTCTCCGGGACAGGGGTCTGAACTATGGCTACACCTTC. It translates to CAISLRDRGLNYGYTF.

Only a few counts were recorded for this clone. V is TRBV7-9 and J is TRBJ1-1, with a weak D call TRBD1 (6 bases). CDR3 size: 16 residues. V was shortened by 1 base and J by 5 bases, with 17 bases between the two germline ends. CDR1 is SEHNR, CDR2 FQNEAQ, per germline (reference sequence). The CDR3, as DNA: TGTGCCAGCAGCTTAGTAAAGGGGGGGCGAAAAACTGAAGCTTTCTTT. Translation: CASSLVKGGRKTEAFF.

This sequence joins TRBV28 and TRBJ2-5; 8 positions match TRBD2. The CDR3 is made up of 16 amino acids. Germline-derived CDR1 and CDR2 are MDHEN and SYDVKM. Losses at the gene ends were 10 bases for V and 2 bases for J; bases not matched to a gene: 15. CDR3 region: CATQPIPSGPQETQYF. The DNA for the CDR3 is TGTGCCACCCAGCCAATTCCTAGCGGGCCTCAAGAGACCCAGTACTTC.

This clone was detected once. Written as DNA, the CDR3 is TGTGCCTGGGGGACTAGCGGAATTTACAATGAGCAGTTCTTC. It codes for CAWGTSGIYNEQFF. The chain combines TRBV30 with TRBJ2-1; 11 nucleotides line up with TRBD2. V was clipped by 5 bases and J by 4 bases; unmatched bases: 4. Germline V gene sequence: CDR1 GTSNPN, CDR2 SVGIG (reference sequence). The CDR3 totals 14 residues.

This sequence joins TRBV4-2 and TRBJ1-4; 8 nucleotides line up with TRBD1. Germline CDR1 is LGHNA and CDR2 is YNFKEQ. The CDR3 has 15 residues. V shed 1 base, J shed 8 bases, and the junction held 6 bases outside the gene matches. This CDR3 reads CASSQGTGPGEKLFF. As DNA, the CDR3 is TGTGCCAGCAGCCAAGGGACAGGGCCTGGGGAAAAACTGTTTTTT.

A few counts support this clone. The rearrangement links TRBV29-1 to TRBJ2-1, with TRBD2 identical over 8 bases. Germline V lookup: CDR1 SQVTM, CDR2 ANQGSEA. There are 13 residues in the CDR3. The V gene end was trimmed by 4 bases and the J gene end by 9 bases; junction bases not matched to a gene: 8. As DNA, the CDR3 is TGCAGCGTTGCCGGGACTAGTGGGGGTGAGCAGTTCTTC. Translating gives CSVAGTSGGEQFF.

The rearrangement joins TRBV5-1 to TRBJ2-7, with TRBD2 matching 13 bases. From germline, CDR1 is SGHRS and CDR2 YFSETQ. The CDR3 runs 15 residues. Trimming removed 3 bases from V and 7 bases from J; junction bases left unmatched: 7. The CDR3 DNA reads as TGCGCCAGCAGCTCGGGACTAGCGGGATTGGGGGAGCAGTACTTC. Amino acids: CASSSGLAGLGEQYF.

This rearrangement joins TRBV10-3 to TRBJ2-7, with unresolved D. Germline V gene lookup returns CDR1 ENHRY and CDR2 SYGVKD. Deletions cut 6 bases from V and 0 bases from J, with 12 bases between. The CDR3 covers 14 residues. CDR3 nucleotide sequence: TGTGCCATCAGGCACCAAGAGAGCTCCTACGAGCAGTACTTC. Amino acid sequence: CAIRHQESSYEQYF.

CDR3: CASSGQGTTNEKLFF. The CDR3, as DNA: TGCGCCAGCAGCGGACAGGGGACAACTAATGAAAAACTGTTTTTT. The V call is TRBV4-3, the J call TRBJ1-4, with 9 bases identical to TRBD1. With 5 bases clipped from V and 0 bases from J, the junction kept 1 base outside the gene matches. The germline V gene encodes CDR1 LGHNA and CDR2 YSLEER. The CDR3 extends over 15 amino acids.

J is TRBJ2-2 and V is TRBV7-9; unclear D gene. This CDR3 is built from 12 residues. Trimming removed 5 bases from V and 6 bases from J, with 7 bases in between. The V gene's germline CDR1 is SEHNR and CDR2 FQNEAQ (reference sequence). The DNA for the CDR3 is TGTGCCAGCAGCGGCATCGCCGGGGAGCTGTTTTTT. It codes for CASSGIAGELFF.

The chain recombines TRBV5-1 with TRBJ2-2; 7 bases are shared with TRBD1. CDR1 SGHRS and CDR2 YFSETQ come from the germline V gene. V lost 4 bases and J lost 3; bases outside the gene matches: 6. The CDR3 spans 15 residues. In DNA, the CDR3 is TGCGCCAGCAGCCATACAGGGACAGACACCGGGGAGCTGTTTTTT. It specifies CASSHTGTDTGELFF.

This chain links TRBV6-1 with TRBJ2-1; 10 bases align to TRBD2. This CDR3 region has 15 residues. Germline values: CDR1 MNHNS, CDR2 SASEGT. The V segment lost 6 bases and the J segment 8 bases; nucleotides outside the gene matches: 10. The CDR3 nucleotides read TGTGCCAGCAGGTCGGAAGTAGCGGGAGGAGATGAGCAGTTCTTC. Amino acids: CASRSEVAGGDEQFF.

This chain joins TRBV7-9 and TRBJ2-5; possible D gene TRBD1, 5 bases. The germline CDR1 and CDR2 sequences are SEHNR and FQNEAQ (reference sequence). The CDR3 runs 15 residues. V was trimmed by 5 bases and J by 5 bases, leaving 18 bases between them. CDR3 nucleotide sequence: TGTGCCAGCAGCCGCCCCTCGGAAGGGGTTGAGACCCAGTACTTC. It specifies CASSRPSEGVETQYF.

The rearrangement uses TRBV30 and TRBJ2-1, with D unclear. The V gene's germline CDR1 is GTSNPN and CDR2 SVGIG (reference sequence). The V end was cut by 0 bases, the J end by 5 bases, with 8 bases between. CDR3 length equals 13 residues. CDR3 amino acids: CAWSVTENNEQFF. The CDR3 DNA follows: TGTGCCTGGAGTGTAACGGAGAACAATGAGCAGTTCTTC.

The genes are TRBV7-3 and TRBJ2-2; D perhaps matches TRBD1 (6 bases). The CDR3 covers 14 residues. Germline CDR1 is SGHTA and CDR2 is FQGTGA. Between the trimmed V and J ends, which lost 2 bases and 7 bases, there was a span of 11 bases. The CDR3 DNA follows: TGTGCCAGCAGCTTACGGCAGGGGTTCGGGGAGCTGTTTTTT. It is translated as CASSLRQGFGELFF.

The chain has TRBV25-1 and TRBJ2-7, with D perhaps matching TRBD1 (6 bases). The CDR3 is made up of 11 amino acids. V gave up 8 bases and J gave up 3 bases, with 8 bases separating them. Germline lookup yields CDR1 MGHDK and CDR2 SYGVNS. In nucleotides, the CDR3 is TGTGCCAGCCGACAGGACTACGAGCAGTACTTC. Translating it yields CASRQDYEQYF.

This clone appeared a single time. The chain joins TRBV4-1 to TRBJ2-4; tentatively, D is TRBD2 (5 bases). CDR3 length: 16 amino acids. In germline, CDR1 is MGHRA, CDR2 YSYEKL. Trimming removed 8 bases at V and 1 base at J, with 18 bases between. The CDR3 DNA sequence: TGCGCCAGCGGACCTCCTTCGAGAGGGGCCAAAAACATTCAGTACTTC. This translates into CASGPPSRGAKNIQYF.

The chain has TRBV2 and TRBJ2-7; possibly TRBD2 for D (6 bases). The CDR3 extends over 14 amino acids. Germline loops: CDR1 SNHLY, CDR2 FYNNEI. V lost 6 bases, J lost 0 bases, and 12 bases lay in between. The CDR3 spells CASRKAGTSYEQYF. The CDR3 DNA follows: TGTGCCAGCAGGAAAGCGGGTACCTCCTACGAGCAGTACTTC.